This is a list of T cell receptor beta chains from one sample in a study of shared clonotypes between healthy human individuals. Here immunoSEQ multiplex PCR was the method, and the copy in TCRdb shows in-frame clones only, minus some. The table lists roughly 810,000 clones, 90% to 98% of them singletons. Sample: naive CD8+ T cells sorted from blood. These TCRs come from a man younger than 45 in good health. The CDR3 runs from the conserved cysteine through the conserved F or W. D genes are given only for firm matches. Clone size is not always given. Where it is, it says once, few, many or a class for expanded clones.

J | size | V | D | CDR3 | DNA
TRBJ2-2 | . | TRBV5-1 | . | CASSLSGELFF | TGCGCCAGCAGCTTGTCGGGGGAGCTGTTTTTT
TRBJ2-6 | . | TRBV7-3 | TRBD2 | CASSVTSALTGANVLTF | TGTGCCAGCAGCGTTACTAGCGCGTTAACTGGGGCCAACGTCCTGACTTTC
TRBJ2-1 | . | TRBV12-5 | . | CASGTSSYNEQFF | TGTGCTAGTGGGACGAGCTCCTACAATGAGCAGTTCTTC
TRBJ1-5 | . | TRBV28 | . | CASSFLGSNQPQHF | TGTGCCAGCAGTTTTCTCGGTAGCAATCAGCCCCAGCATTTT
TRBJ1-5 | . | TRBV6-1 | . | CASTEGGYSNQPQHF | TGTGCCAGCACCGAAGGGGGATATAGCAATCAGCCCCAGCATTTT
TRBJ2-1 | . | TRBV27 | TRBD2 | CASSPFGLAGGGTYNEQFF | TGTGCCAGCAGCCCCTTCGGACTAGCGGGAGGGGGCACCTACAATGAGCAGTTCTTC
TRBJ2-2 | . | TRBV7-2 | . | CASSLVTYTGELFF | TGTGCCAGCAGCTTAGTAACATACACCGGGGAGCTGTTTTTT
TRBJ1-3 | . | TRBV7-6 | . | CASSLGDVRNSGNTIYF | TGTGCCAGCAGCTTAGGGGACGTTCGGAACTCTGGAAACACCATATATTTT
TRBJ2-1 | . | TRBV29-1 | TRBD1 | CSVDSGTGGSNEQFF | TGCAGCGTGGACTCCGGGACAGGGGGAAGTAATGAGCAGTTCTTC
TRBJ2-5 | once | TRBV9 | TRBD1 | CASSAGTGLGETQYF | TGTGCCAGCAGCGCCGGGACAGGGTTAGGAGAGACCCAGTACTTC
TRBJ2-5 | . | TRBV27 | . | CASSLSQETQYF | TGTGCCAGCAGTTTAAGCCAAGAGACCCAGTACTTC
TRBJ2-5 | . | TRBV5-1 | TRBD2 | CASSLAVGTKTQYF | TGCGCCAGCAGCCTAGCGGTGGGAACGAAGACCCAGTACTTC
TRBJ2-2 | . | TRBV10-1 | . | CATSGANTGELFF | TGCGCCACCTCAGGTGCTAACACCGGGGAGCTGTTTTTT
TRBJ1-5 | . | TRBV13 | . | CASSLGDRSPLPPLQPQHF | TGTGCCAGCAGCTTAGGGGACCGTAGTCCCCTACCCCCATTGCAGCCCCAGCATTTT
TRBJ2-3 | . | TRBV7-9 | TRBD1 | CASSLGTGQGVDTQYF | TGTGCCAGCAGCTTAGGAACGGGACAGGGTGTAGATACGCAGTATTTT
TRBJ1-1 | once | TRBV11-2 | . | CASSIGQRPNTEAFF | TGTGCCAGCAGCATAGGACAGCGTCCGAACACTGAAGCTTTCTTT
TRBJ2-1 | . | TRBV28 | . | CASSFSVIGEQFF | TGTGCCAGCAGTTTTTCCGTCATCGGGGAGCAGTTCTTC
TRBJ1-1 | . | TRBV5-4 | . | CASSPSGQNTEAFF | TGTGCCAGCAGCCCGTCGGGACAGAACACTGAAGCTTTCTTT
TRBJ2-7 | . | TRBV9 | . | CASSPNWAGEQYF | TGTGCCAGCAGCCCCAATTGGGCGGGGGAGCAGTACTTC
TRBJ2-5 | . | TRBV11-2 | TRBD2 | CASSWWREQQETQYF | TGTGCCAGCAGCTGGTGGCGGGAGCAACAAGAGACCCAGTACTTC
TRBJ1-3 | . | TRBV27 | . | CASRGSGASYSGNTIYF | TGTGCCAGCAGGGGGTCAGGGGCCTCTTACTCTGGAAACACCATATATTTT
TRBJ2-3 | . | TRBV5-1 | . | CASSSGWINTDTQYF | TGCGCCAGCAGCTCTGGTTGGATCAACACAGATACGCAGTATTTT
TRBJ2-7 | . | TRBV28 | TRBD2 | CASSLSMTSPYEQYF | TGTGCCAGCAGTTTATCCATGACTAGCCCCTACGAGCAGTACTTC
TRBJ2-7 | . | TRBV5-6 | . | CASSSVQKYEQYF | TGTGCCAGCAGCTCCGTCCAGAAGTACGAGCAGTACTTC
TRBJ2-3 | . | TRBV7-2 | . | CASIPPRGDTDTQYF | TGTGCCAGCATCCCTCCCCGGGGAGACACAGATACGCAGTATTTT
TRBJ2-7 | . | TRBV7-2 | . | CASSLRGGLSYEQYF | TGTGCCAGCAGCTTGAGGGGGGGGCTGTCCTACGAGCAGTACTTC
TRBJ2-7 | . | TRBV7-9 | TRBD1 | CASELTGGYEQYF | TGTGCCAGCGAACTGACAGGGGGCTACGAGCAGTACTTC
TRBJ2-7 | . | TRBV7-8 | . | CASSPEGPSYEQYF | TGTGCCAGCAGCCCCGAGGGTCCCTCCTACGAGCAGTACTTC
TRBJ2-7 | once | TRBV6-6 | . | CASSYNPGVYEQYF | TGTGCCAGCAGTTACAATCCGGGAGTTTACGAGCAGTACTTC
TRBJ2-7 | few | TRBV7-9 | TRBD1 | CASSSGQGKNEQYF | TGTGCCAGCAGCTCGGGACAGGGGAAAAACGAGCAGTACTTC
TRBJ2-1 | few | TRBV4-3 | TRBD2 | CASSLEIAGASYNEQFF | TGCGCCAGCAGCCTAGAGATAGCGGGAGCCTCCTACAATGAGCAGTTCTTC
TRBJ2-5 | . | TRBV9 | . | CASSVGQETQYF | TGTGCCAGCAGCGTAGGGCAAGAGACCCAGTACTTC
TRBJ2-3 | . | TRBV12-2 | . | CASRPGDRVTDTQYF | TGTGCAAGTCGCCCCGGTGACAGGGTCACAGATACGCAGTATTTT
TRBJ1-4 | . | TRBV27 | . | CASSLGATTNEKLFF | TGTGCCAGCAGTTTAGGGGCCACAACTAATGAAAAACTGTTTTTT
TRBJ1-1 | . | TRBV5-5 | TRBD1 | CASSLAGGGNTEAFF | TGTGCCAGCAGCTTGGCAGGGGGCGGTAACACTGAAGCTTTCTTT
TRBJ2-5 | . | TRBV2 | TRBD1 | CASKIRDRRQETQYF | TGTGCCAGCAAGATCCGGGACAGAAGGCAAGAGACCCAGTACTTC
TRBJ2-7 | . | TRBV10-2 | TRBD2 | CASSESGLAGRSYEQYF | TGCGCCAGCAGTGAGAGCGGACTAGCGGGTAGGTCCTACGAGCAGTACTTC
TRBJ2-7 | . | TRBV27 | TRBD1 | CASSDQGAYEQYF | TGTGCCAGCAGCGACCAGGGGGCGTACGAGCAGTACTTC
TRBJ2-3 | . | TRBV7-9 | TRBD2 | CASSSRLAGYTDTQYF | TGTGCCAGCAGCTCCAGACTAGCGGGGTACACAGATACGCAGTATTTT
TRBJ2-7 | . | TRBV5-1 | TRBD1 | CASSSTGYSFEQYF | TGCGCCAGCAGCTCGACAGGGTATTCCTTCGAGCAGTACTTC
TRBJ2-3 | . | TRBV29-1 | TRBD1 | CSVEDGTGDGSTDTQYF | TGCAGCGTTGAAGATGGGACAGGGGACGGTAGCACAGATACGCAGTATTTT
TRBJ1-2 | . | TRBV7-9 | . | CASSLSATPYGYTF | TGTGCCAGCAGCTTGAGCGCCACCCCCTATGGCTACACCTTC
TRBJ1-1 | . | TRBV27 | . | CASSLILDAGITEAFF | TGTGCCAGCAGTTTAATTTTGGATGCGGGGATCACTGAAGCTTTCTTT